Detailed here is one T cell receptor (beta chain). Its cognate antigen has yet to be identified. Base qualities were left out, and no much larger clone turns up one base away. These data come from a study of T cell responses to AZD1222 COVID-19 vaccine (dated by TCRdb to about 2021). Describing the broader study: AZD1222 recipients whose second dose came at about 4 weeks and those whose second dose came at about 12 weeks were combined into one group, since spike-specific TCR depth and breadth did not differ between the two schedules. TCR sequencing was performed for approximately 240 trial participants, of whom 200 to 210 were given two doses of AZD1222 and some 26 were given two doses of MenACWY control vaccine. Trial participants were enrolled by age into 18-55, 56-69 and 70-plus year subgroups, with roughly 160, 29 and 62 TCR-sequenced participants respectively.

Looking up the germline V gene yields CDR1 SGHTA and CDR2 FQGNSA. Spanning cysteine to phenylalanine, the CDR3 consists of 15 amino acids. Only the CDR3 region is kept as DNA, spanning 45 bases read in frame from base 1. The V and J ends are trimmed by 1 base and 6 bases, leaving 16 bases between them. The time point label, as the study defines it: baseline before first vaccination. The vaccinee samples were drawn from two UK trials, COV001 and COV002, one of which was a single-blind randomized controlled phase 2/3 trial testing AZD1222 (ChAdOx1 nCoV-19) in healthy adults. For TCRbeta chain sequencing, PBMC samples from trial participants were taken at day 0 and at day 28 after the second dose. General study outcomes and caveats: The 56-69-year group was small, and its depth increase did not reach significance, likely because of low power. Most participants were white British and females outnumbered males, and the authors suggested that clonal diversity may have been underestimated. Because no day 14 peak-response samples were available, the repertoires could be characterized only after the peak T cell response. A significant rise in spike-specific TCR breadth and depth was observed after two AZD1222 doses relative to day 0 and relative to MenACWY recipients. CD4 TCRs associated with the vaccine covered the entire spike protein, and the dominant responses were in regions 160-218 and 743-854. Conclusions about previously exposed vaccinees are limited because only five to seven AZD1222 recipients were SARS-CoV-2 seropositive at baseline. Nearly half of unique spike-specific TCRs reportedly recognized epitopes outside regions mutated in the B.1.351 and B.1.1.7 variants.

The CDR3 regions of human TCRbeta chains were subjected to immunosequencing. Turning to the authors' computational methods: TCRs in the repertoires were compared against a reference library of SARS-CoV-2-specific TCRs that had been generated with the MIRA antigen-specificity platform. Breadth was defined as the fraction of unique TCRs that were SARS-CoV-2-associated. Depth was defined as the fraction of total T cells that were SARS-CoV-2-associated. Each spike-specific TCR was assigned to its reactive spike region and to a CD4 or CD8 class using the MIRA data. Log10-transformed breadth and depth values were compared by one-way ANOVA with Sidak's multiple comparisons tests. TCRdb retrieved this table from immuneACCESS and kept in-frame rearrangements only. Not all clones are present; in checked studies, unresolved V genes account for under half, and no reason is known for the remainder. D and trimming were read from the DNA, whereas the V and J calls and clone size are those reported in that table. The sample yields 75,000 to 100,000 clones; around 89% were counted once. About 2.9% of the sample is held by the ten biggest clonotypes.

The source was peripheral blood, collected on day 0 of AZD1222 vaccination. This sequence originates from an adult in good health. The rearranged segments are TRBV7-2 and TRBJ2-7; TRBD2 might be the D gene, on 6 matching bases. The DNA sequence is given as TGTGCCAGCAGCTTAGTCGGGGGATTAGCGCGCGAGCAGTACTTC. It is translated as CASSLVGGLAREQYF.